The rows below give T cell receptor beta chains drawn from one sample of a study of spatial heterogeneity in lung cancer. MiXCR, run by TCRdb on the 5' RACE reads, gives a single entry per CDR3 protein. This sample has about 12,000 distinct CDR3 sequences, with around 6.3% found just once. Material: lung tumor tissue, obtained at surgery. The origin of the receptors is a female donor with early-stage non-small cell lung cancer. Each CDR3 is given with its conserved first and last residue. Fields, in order: D gene, clone size, CDR3 length, V gene, J gene, CDR3 protein, CDR3 DNA. D genes are given only for firm matches. A row's size may be missing; if present it is once, few, many or a size class.

D gene: -
clone size: medium-sized
CDR3 length: 18
V gene: TRBV19
J gene: TRBJ1-5
CDR3 protein: CASSIDQFRLGSNQPQHF
CDR3 DNA: TGTGCCAGTAGTATAGACCAGTTCCGCCTAGGGTCGAATCAGCCCCAGCATTTT

D gene: TRBD1
clone size: medium-sized
CDR3 length: 14
V gene: TRBV11-2
J gene: TRBJ2-7
CDR3 protein: CASSLARQGYEQYF
CDR3 DNA: TGTGCCAGCAGCTTAGCGCGACAGGGCTACGAGCAGTACTTC

D gene: TRBD1
clone size: medium-sized
CDR3 length: 15
V gene: TRBV7-2
J gene: TRBJ1-2
CDR3 protein: CASSAGTGITSGYTF
CDR3 DNA: TGTGCCAGCAGCGCTGGGACAGGGATCACTAGCGGCTACACCTTC

D gene: -
clone size: many
CDR3 length: 14
V gene: TRBV6-1
J gene: TRBJ2-7
CDR3 protein: CASSEAEEGPRRYF
CDR3 DNA: TGTGCCAGCAGTGAAGCGGAGGAGGGCCCTAGGCGGTACTTC

D gene: -
clone size: medium-sized
CDR3 length: 17
V gene: TRBV11-2
J gene: TRBJ2-4
CDR3 protein: CASSLTWVDLAKNIQYF
CDR3 DNA: TGTGCCAGCAGCTTAACTTGGGTAGATCTAGCCAAAAACATTCAGTACTTC

D gene: TRBD1
clone size: few
CDR3 length: 16
V gene: TRBV10-2
J gene: TRBJ2-7
CDR3 protein: CASSQSSGTGIYEQYF
CDR3 DNA: TGCGCCAGCAGTCAATCATCCGGGACAGGGATCTACGAGCAGTACTTC

D gene: -
clone size: few
CDR3 length: 14
V gene: TRBV20-1
J gene: TRBJ1-1
CDR3 protein: CSARVARARTEAFF
CDR3 DNA: TGCAGTGCTAGGGTTGCGAGGGCTCGCACTGAAGCTTTCTTT

D gene: -
clone size: medium-sized
CDR3 length: 11
V gene: TRBV6-2/TRBV6-3
J gene: TRBJ1-2
CDR3 protein: CASSHTRGYTF
CDR3 DNA: TGTGCCAGCAGTCATACGCGGGGCTACACCTTC

D gene: -
clone size: medium-sized
CDR3 length: 17
V gene: TRBV7-8
J gene: TRBJ2-3
CDR3 protein: CASSNEPGPGITDTQYF
CDR3 DNA: TGTGCCAGCAGCAACGAACCGGGACCAGGAATCACAGATACGCAGTATTTT

D gene: TRBD1
clone size: many
CDR3 length: 15
V gene: TRBV7-9
J gene: TRBJ1-5
CDR3 protein: CASSAGTGFTQPQHF
CDR3 DNA: TGTGCCAGCAGCGCCGGGACAGGGTTTACTCAGCCCCAGCATTTT

D gene: -
clone size: -
CDR3 length: 13
V gene: TRBV24-1
J gene: TRBJ2-1
CDR3 protein: CATSDGPYNEQFF
CDR3 DNA: TGTGCCACCAGTGATGGACCCTACAATGAGCAGTTCTTC

D gene: TRBD1
clone size: many
CDR3 length: 13
V gene: TRBV7-2
J gene: TRBJ1-1
CDR3 protein: CASSAGTASLAFF
CDR3 DNA: TGTGCCAGCAGCGCGGGGACAGCATCGTTGGCTTTCTTT

D gene: TRBD2
clone size: medium-sized
CDR3 length: 15
V gene: TRBV2
J gene: TRBJ2-1
CDR3 protein: CASILPSGSAREQFF
CDR3 DNA: TGTGCCAGTATACTCCCTAGCGGGAGTGCCAGGGAGCAGTTCTTC

D gene: -
clone size: medium-sized
CDR3 length: 14
V gene: TRBV5-4
J gene: TRBJ2-7
CDR3 protein: CASSLGAWGAEQYF
CDR3 DNA: TGTGCCAGCAGCTTGGGGGCCTGGGGGGCCGAGCAGTACTTC

D gene: TRBD2
clone size: medium-sized
CDR3 length: 16
V gene: TRBV5-5
J gene: TRBJ2-7
CDR3 protein: CASSLLILAGVYEQYF
CDR3 DNA: TGTGCCAGCAGCTTATTGATTCTAGCGGGAGTCTACGAGCAGTACTTC

D gene: TRBD2
clone size: medium-sized
CDR3 length: 14
V gene: TRBV3-1
J gene: TRBJ2-1
CDR3 protein: CATTAAGGKGEQFF
CDR3 DNA: TGTGCCACGACTGCGGCGGGAGGGAAGGGGGAGCAGTTCTTC

D gene: -
clone size: many
CDR3 length: 17
V gene: TRBV27
J gene: TRBJ2-1
CDR3 protein: CASSSRLTGRANNEQFF
CDR3 DNA: TGTGCCAGCAGTTCGAGGCTCACAGGGAGGGCCAACAATGAGCAGTTCTTC

D gene: -
clone size: many
CDR3 length: 14
V gene: TRBV28
J gene: TRBJ2-1
CDR3 protein: CASSLLPPYNEQFF
CDR3 DNA: TGTGCCAGCAGCTTACTACCTCCCTACAATGAGCAGTTCTTC

D gene: -
clone size: few
CDR3 length: 12
V gene: TRBV29-1
J gene: TRBJ1-4
CDR3 protein: CSVRQPNEKLFF
CDR3 DNA: TGCAGCGTCCGACAGCCTAATGAAAAACTGTTTTTT

D gene: -
clone size: medium-sized
CDR3 length: 14
V gene: TRBV5-1
J gene: TRBJ2-6
CDR3 protein: CASSFRSGANVLTF
CDR3 DNA: TGCGCCAGCAGCTTCCGCTCTGGGGCCAACGTCCTGACTTTC

D gene: TRBD2
clone size: many
CDR3 length: 15
V gene: TRBV7-2
J gene: TRBJ2-5
CDR3 protein: CASSPNLGTTETQYF
CDR3 DNA: TGTGCCAGCAGCCCGAATTTGGGGACTACTGAGACCCAGTACTTC

D gene: -
clone size: many
CDR3 length: 10
V gene: TRBV28
J gene: TRBJ1-5
CDR3 protein: CASSRSPQHF
CDR3 DNA: TGTGCCAGCAGCAGATCGCCCCAGCATTTT

D gene: -
clone size: many
CDR3 length: 13
V gene: TRBV6-5
J gene: TRBJ2-3
CDR3 protein: CASSLNKGDTQYF
CDR3 DNA: TGTGCCAGCAGTCTTAATAAAGGGGATACGCAGTATTTT

D gene: TRBD2
clone size: few
CDR3 length: 16
V gene: TRBV7-2
J gene: TRBJ2-3
CDR3 protein: CASSWAAGSYTDTQYF
CDR3 DNA: TGTGCCAGCAGCTGGGCAGCGGGGAGTTACACAGATACGCAGTATTTT

D gene: TRBD1
clone size: many
CDR3 length: 17
V gene: TRBV7-3
J gene: TRBJ2-2
CDR3 protein: CASSARDRGLGSGELFF
CDR3 DNA: TGTGCCAGCAGCGCCCGGGACAGGGGGTTAGGGTCCGGGGAGCTGTTTTTT

D gene: -
clone size: many
CDR3 length: 16
V gene: TRBV4-1
J gene: TRBJ1-3
CDR3 protein: CASSPAGGSSGNTIYF
CDR3 DNA: TGCGCCAGCAGCCCTGCTGGCGGGAGCTCTGGAAACACCATATATTTT